This T cell receptor beta chain was retrieved from a study of blood T cells in healthy people across ages. Across the whole study: Template switching retrieved approximately one barcoded beta molecule for each two T cells. Study outcomes and limitations: It was held that the diversity estimates obtained from one million T cells were underestimates.

The second PCR ran roughly 6 to 11 cycles with a sample-barcoded 5' primer and J-beta primers. From the 5' RACE reads, TCRdb called clonotypes with MiXCR, one entry per CDR3 protein. The sample lists about 800,000 distinct CDR3 sequences, about 46% occurring once. V lost 6 bases and J lost 5; bases outside the gene matches: 3. This CDR3 spans 13 amino acids. This clonotype appeared many times. Its antigen is unknown. Caucasian, healthy and from Russia, the donors were aged between about 6 and 90. PBMCs numbering at least 6.5 million were isolated per sample. Sequenced sample: blood. The chain couples TRBV12-3 or TRBV12-4 to TRBJ2-1, with 8 bases identical to TRBD2. The receptor comes from a man aged 80 or over in good health. The DNA of the CDR3 is TGTGCCAGCAGCCGTAGCGGGAACAATGAGCAGTTCTTC. Its translation: CASSRSGNNEQFF.